A single sample gave rise to the 24 T cell receptor beta chains below, sequenced in a study of T cells in Graves' hyperthyroidism and ophthalmopathy. Authors of the study amplified TCR beta CDR3 regions from RNA transcripts. HTBI primers were the set used in a first-round RT-PCR of the TCR CDR3. TCRdb reanalysed the multiplex PCR reads using MiXCR and keeps one entry per CDR3 protein. The top ten clones hold 10% to 15% of a sample with a few hundred thousand distinct CDR3 sequences, about 14% of them seen once. Sequencing used blood. Receptors were obtained from a woman between 40 and 55 years old with Graves' hyperthyroidism that later progressed to Graves' ophthalmopathy.

This clonotype was observed many times. The gene calls are TRBV7-9 and TRBJ1-1, with D maybe TRBD1 (6 bases). From germline, CDR1 is SEHNR and CDR2 FQNEAQ (reference sequence). The V and J ends lost 3 bases and 2 bases respectively, with 13 bases between them. The CDR3 totals 15 residues. CDR3 in amino acids: CASSFRGRENTEAFF. The CDR3 DNA follows: TGTGCCAGCAGCTTCAGGGGACGGGAAAACACTGAAGCTTTCTTT.

There are many counts of this clonotype. The chain is built from TRBV4-1 and TRBJ1-6, with a tentative D call TRBD1 (6 bases). Germline CDR1 MGHRA, CDR2 YSYEKL. V shed 1 base and J shed 9 bases, with 16 bases lying between them. The CDR3 runs to 16 residues. Written as DNA, the CDR3 is TGCGCCAGCAGCCAAGGGAAGGGGGGCTCGGCTTCACCCCTCCACTTT. It codes for CASSQGKGGSASPLHF.

This clonotype appeared a few times. V gene TRBV5-5 combines with J gene TRBJ2-6, with D possibly TRBD2 on 5 matching bases. The V gene lost 2 bases and the J gene lost 0 bases, with 12 bases spanning the gap. Germline CDR1 reads SGHKS; CDR2 reads YYEKEE (reference sequence). CDR3 length: 17 amino acids. As DNA, the CDR3 is TGTGCCAGCAGCTTAGCAACGGGGAGCTCTGGGGCCAACGTCCTGACTTTC. Encoded protein: CASSLATGSSGANVLTF.

As for this clonotype: This may stem from a read error, because a much larger clone lies one nucleotide away. This CDR3 is CAIRENILGQGAWSCNEQFF. The CDR3 DNA sequence: TGTGCCATCAGGGAAAATATACTGGGACAGGGGGCTTGGTCCTGCAATGAGCAGTTCTTC. This chain links TRBV10-3 with TRBJ2-1; 12 bases match TRBD1. The germline CDR1 and CDR2 sequences are ENHRY and SYGVKD. CDR3 length equals 20 residues.

V gene TRBV18 combines with J gene TRBJ2-4; TRBD2 matches at 9 bases. Germline V gene data show CDR1 as KGHSH and CDR2 as LQKENI. Germline trimming cut 0 bases from V and 15 bases from J; bases unmatched to any gene: 12. This CDR3 spans 15 amino acids. CDR3 sequence reads: CASSPPSSGTGSRYF. DNA for the CDR3: TGTGCCAGCTCACCACCCTCTAGCGGGACTGGGTCTCGGTACTTC.

This clonotype showed up many times. In DNA, the CDR3 is TGTGCCAGCAGTTACTCGGGAGGCAACCAAGAGACCCAGTACTTC. This codes for CASSYSGGNQETQYF. The V call is TRBV6-5, the J call TRBJ2-5; possible D gene TRBD2, 6 bases. CDR1 is MNHEY and CDR2 is SVGAGI in the germline V gene. The CDR3 totals 15 residues. The V gene lost 0 bases and the J gene lost 0 bases, with 8 bases spanning the gap.

Ten or more counts support this clonotype. The chain joins TRBV27 to TRBJ2-4; weak D call: TRBD2 (6 bases). Trimming stripped 5 bases from V and 9 bases from J, with 14 bases between. The CDR3 runs 13 residues. Germline loops: CDR1 MNHEY, CDR2 SMNVEV (reference sequence). CDR3 residues: CASSPVLEGIQYF. The CDR3 DNA follows: TGTGCCAGCAGTCCCGTTTTGGAGGGCATTCAGTACTTC.

This chain uses TRBV7-9 with TRBJ2-1, with 7 positions matching TRBD2. This CDR3 is built from 16 residues. CDR1 SEHNR and CDR2 FQNEAQ come from the germline V gene (reference sequence). Germline trimming cut 0 bases from V and 8 bases from J; bases unmatched to any gene: 10. The DNA of the CDR3 is TGTGCCAGCAGCTTAGCCACTGGACTAGTGAGCGATGAGCAGTTCTTC. Its protein product is CASSLATGLVSDEQFF.

In this sample, this clonotype turned up many times. The chain recombines TRBV6-5 with TRBJ2-3; D assignment may be TRBD1 or TRBD2 (6 bases each). Trimming left V 2 bases short and J 2 bases short, with 14 bases between. Germline CDR1 reads MNHEY; CDR2 reads SVGAGI. The CDR3 totals 16 residues. CDR3 in amino acids: CASSYDGGGITDTQYF. CDR3 in DNA: TGTGCCAGCAGTTACGACGGGGGCGGAATCACAGATACGCAGTATTTT.

This clonotype was counted at least ten times. The chain recombines TRBV2 with TRBJ2-1, with unresolved D. This CDR3 is built from 16 residues. The V and J ends lost 6 bases and 4 bases respectively, with 19 bases between them. Germline values: CDR1 SNHLY, CDR2 FYNNEI. CDR3 bases: TGTGCCAGCAGCCTCACGGGTCAGATATCTTACAATGAGCAGTTCTTC. Protein sequence: CASSLTGQISYNEQFF.

This clonotype occurred many times. The chain recombines TRBV5-1 with TRBJ1-1, with unresolved D. With 1 base removed from V and 4 bases from J, the gap between germline ends came to 11 bases. The CDR3 totals 14 residues. Germline V gives CDR1 SGHRS, CDR2 YFSETQ. In DNA form, the CDR3 reads TGCGCCAGCAGCTTGCTCTCATTGGGCACTGAAGCTTTCTTT. Translating gives CASSLLSLGTEAFF.

This clonotype was recorded at least ten times. V usage is TRBV27 and J usage is TRBJ2-7; D possibly matches TRBD1 or TRBD2 (6 bases each). The CDR3 is made up of 16 amino acids. Per germline, CDR1 MNHEY and CDR2 SMNVEV (reference sequence). Trimming took 4 bases from V and 0 from J, leaving 16 bases between them. The CDR3, as DNA: TGTGCCAGCAGTTCCGGGACAAGGACTAACTCCTACGAGCAGTACTTC. It specifies CASSSGTRTNSYEQYF.

This clonotype was seen repeatedly, ten times or more. V usage is TRBV27 and J usage is TRBJ2-3, with TRBD2 as a possible D gene (5 bases). The ends were cut back, 6 bases at V and 0 bases at J, with 10 bases in the middle. This CDR3 has 14 residues. Per the germline V gene, CDR1 is MNHEY and CDR2 is SMNVEV (reference sequence). CDR3 amino acids: CASRRVLSTDTQYF. Written as DNA, the CDR3 is TGTGCCAGCAGGCGGGTACTTAGCACAGATACGCAGTATTTT.

This clonotype has a count of ten or more. This chain links TRBV27 with TRBJ2-1, with D perhaps matching TRBD2 (6 bases). V lost 0 bases and J lost 6, with 15 bases in between. The length of the CDR3 is 16 residues. Germline CDR1 MNHEY, CDR2 SMNVEV (reference sequence). The CDR3 DNA follows: TGTGCCAGCAGTTTATCGGCCAGCGGGTTCGGCAATGAGCAGTTCTTC. Translated, it gives CASSLSASGFGNEQFF.

The chain couples TRBV19 to TRBJ1-2; D gene uncertain. Per the germline V gene, CDR1 is LNHDA and CDR2 is SQIVND (reference sequence). The V end was cut by 1 base, the J end by 8 bases, with 8 bases between. This CDR3 spans 12 amino acids. The CDR3 bases are TGTGCCAGTAGTATAGGGGTGGACGGCTACACCTTC. Amino acids: CASSIGVDGYTF.

The chain employs TRBV19 and TRBJ1-2; 8 nucleotides line up with TRBD1. Per the germline V gene, CDR1 is LNHDA and CDR2 is SQIVND (reference sequence). The CDR3 runs to 13 residues. V gave up 7 bases and J gave up 4 bases; unmatched junction bases: 5. CDR3 sequence reads: CASKGDRTYGYTF. The CDR3 DNA reads TGTGCCAGTAAGGGGGACAGGACCTATGGCTACACCTTC.

This clonotype has ten or more counts. This chain joins TRBV28 and TRBJ2-3, with 7 bases that match TRBD2. CDR1 MDHEN and CDR2 SYDVKM come from the germline V gene. The J segment lost 3 bases and the V segment lost 7 bases, leaving 16 bases of the junction unmatched. This CDR3 has 17 residues. The CDR3 sequence: CASNGWSGIIGTDTQYF. The CDR3 DNA sequence: TGTGCCAGCAATGGATGGAGCGGGATAATTGGAACAGATACGCAGTATTTT.

The genes are TRBV6-1 and TRBJ1-2, with D perhaps TRBD1 (6 bases). Per the germline V gene, CDR1 is MNHNS and CDR2 is SASEGT. CDR3 length equals 12 residues. Trimming took 4 bases from V and 6 from J, leaving 9 bases between them. CDR3 amino acids: CASSARDNGYTF. CDR3 sequence (DNA): TGTGCCAGCAGTGCGCGGGACAATGGCTACACCTTC.

The chain employs TRBV6-2 or TRBV6-3 and TRBJ2-2, with D possibly matching TRBD1 (6 bases). V was pared by 7 bases and J by 6 bases, with 15 bases between. The CDR3 runs to 14 residues. From germline, CDR1 is MNHEY and CDR2 SVGEGT. The CDR3 DNA reads TGTGCCAGCAAGGGGACACAGGTGGCCGGGGAGCTGTTTTTT. Its translation is CASKGTQVAGELFF.

This chain uses TRBV12-3 or TRBV12-4 with TRBJ2-5; a possible D gene is TRBD2 (6 bases). Between the trimmed V and J ends, which lost 6 bases and 5 bases, there was a span of 16 bases. The CDR3 extends over 14 amino acids. As DNA, the CDR3 is TGTGCCAGCAGCCCTAGCGAGACGGTTGAGACCCAGTACTTC. Translation: CASSPSETVETQYF.

This clonotype was observed at least ten times. This sequence joins TRBV28 and TRBJ2-7; D is ambiguous. Germline-derived CDR1 and CDR2 are MDHEN and SYDVKM. The CDR3 consists of 15 residues. Deletions cut 5 bases from V and 3 bases from J, with 17 bases between. In DNA form, the CDR3 reads TGTGCCAGCAGTCCACCGACGCTACCCAACTACGAGCAGTACTTC. Its protein product is CASSPPTLPNYEQYF. Using reference TRBV28 and TRBJ2-7 for the parts outside the CDR3, the full variable domain is DVKVTQSSRYLVKRTGEKVFLECVQDMDHENMFWYRQDPGLGLRLIYFSYDVKMKEKGDIPEGYSVSREKKERFSLILESASTNQTSMYLCASSPPTLPNYEQYFGPGTRLTVT.

V usage is TRBV9 and J usage is TRBJ2-2; D gene ambiguous. This CDR3 contains 15 residues. Between the trimmed V and J ends, which lost 2 bases and 5 bases, there was a span of 13 bases. Germline CDR1 is SGDLS and CDR2 is YYNGEE. As DNA, the CDR3 is TGTGCCAGCAGCGTCAACCGACTTCAAACCGGGGAGCTGTTTTTT. Protein: CASSVNRLQTGELFF.

On this clonotype itself: Likely a read error: the CDR3 ends without its conserved phenylalanine or tryptophan. Because the CDR3's place on the DNA is in doubt, the DNA is left out and the CDR3 is given as listed by TCRdb. The chain combines TRBV30 with TRBJ2-7; the table's TRBD1 call for D was not verified on the DNA. Looked up from germline, CDR1 is GTSNPN and CDR2 is SVGIG (reference sequence). Inclusive of both ends, the CDR3 amounts to 14 amino acids. The CDR3: CAWSVSEPRDRASL.

Comments on this clonotype: With a much larger clone just one base away, this may be a read error. The chain is built from TRBV20-1 and TRBJ1-5; D not resolved. Trimming took off 1 base at V and 15 bases at J, with 16 bases between the two ends. This CDR3 contains 12 residues. The V gene's germline CDR1 is DFQATT and CDR2 SNEGSKA (reference sequence). This CDR3 reads CSARGVRRATHF. The DNA for the CDR3 is TGCAGTGCTAGAGGCGTGCGTAGGGCGACGCATTTT.